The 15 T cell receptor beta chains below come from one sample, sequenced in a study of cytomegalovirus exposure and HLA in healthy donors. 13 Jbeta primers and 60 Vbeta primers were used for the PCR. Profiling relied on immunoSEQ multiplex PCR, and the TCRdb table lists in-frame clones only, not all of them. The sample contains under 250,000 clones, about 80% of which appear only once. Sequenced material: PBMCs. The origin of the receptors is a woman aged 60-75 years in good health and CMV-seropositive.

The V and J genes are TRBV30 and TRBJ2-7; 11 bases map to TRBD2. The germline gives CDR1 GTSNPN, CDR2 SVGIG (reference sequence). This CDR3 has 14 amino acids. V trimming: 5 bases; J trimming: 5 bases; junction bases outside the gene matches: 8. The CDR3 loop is CAWSLGLAADEQYF. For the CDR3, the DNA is TGTGCCTGGTCGTTGGGACTAGCGGCCGACGAGCAGTACTTC.

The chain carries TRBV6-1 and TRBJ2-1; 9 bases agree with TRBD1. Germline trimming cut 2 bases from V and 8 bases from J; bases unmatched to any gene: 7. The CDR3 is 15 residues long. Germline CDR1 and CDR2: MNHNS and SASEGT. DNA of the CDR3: TGTGCCAGCAGTGAAAAGGGACAGGGAAGTCATGAGCAGTTCTTC. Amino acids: CASSEKGQGSHEQFF.

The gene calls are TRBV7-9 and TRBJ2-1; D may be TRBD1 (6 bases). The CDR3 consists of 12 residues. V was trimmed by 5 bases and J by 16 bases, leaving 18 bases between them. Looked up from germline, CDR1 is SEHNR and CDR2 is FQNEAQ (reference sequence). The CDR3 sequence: CASSDTGHPPFF. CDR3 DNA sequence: TGTGCCAGCAGCGATACGGGACACCCCCCTTTCTTC.

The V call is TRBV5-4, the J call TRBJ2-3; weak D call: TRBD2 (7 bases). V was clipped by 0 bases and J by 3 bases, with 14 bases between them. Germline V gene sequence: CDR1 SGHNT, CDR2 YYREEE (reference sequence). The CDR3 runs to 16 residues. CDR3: CASSLVGGGGTDTQYF. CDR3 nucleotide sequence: TGTGCCAGCAGCTTGGTAGGGGGAGGGGGTACAGATACGCAGTATTTT.

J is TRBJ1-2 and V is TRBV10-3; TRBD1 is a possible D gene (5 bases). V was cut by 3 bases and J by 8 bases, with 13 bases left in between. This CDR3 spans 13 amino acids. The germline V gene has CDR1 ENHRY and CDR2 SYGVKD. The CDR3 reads CAISERDSGGYTF. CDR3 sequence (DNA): TGTGCCATCAGTGAAAGGGACTCTGGCGGCTACACCTTC.

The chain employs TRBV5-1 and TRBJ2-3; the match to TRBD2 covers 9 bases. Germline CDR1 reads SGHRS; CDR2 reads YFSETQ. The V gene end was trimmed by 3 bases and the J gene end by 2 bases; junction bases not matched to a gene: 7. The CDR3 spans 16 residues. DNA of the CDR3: TGCGCCAGCAGCTCTTGGACTAGCGATGCCACAGATACGCAGTATTTT. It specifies CASSSWTSDATDTQYF.

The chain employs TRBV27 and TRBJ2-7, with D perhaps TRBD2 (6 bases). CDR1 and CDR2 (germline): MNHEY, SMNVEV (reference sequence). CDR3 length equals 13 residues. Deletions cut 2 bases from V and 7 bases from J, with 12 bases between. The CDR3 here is CASSLAGRYEQYF. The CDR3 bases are TGTGCCAGCAGTTTAGCGGGAAGGTATGAGCAGTACTTC.

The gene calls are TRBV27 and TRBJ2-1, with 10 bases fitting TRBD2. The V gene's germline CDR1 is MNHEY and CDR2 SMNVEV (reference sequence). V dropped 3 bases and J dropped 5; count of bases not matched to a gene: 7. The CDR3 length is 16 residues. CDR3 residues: CASSFASGSGNNEQFF. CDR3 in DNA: TGTGCCAGCAGTTTTGCTAGCGGGAGCGGAAACAATGAGCAGTTCTTC.

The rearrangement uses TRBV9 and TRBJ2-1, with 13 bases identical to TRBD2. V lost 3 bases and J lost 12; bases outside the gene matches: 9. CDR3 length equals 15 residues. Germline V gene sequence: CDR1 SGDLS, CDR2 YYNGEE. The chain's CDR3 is CASSGGGTSGTGQFF. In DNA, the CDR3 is TGTGCCAGCAGCGGGGGAGGGACTAGCGGGACGGGGCAGTTCTTC.

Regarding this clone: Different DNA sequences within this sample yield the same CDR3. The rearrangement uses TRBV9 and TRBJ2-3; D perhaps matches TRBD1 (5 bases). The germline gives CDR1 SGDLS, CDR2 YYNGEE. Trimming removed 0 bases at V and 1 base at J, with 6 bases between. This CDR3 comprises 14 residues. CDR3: CASSVVGGTDTQYF. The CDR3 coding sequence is TGTGCCAGCAGCGTAGTAGGGGGCACAGATACGCAGTATTTT.

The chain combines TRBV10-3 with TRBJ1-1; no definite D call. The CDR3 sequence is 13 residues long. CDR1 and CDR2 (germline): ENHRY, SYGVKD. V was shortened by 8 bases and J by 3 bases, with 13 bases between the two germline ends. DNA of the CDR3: TGTGCCATCCGACGAGGGATGGACACTGAAGCTTTCTTT. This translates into CAIRRGMDTEAFF.

CDR3 in amino acids: CASSQEGAALSNQPQHF. The CDR3 region has the DNA TGCGCCAGCAGCCAAGAAGGGGCAGCCCTTAGCAATCAGCCCCAGCATTTT. The V call is TRBV4-1, the J call TRBJ1-5, with a possible D match to TRBD1 (5 bases). The CDR3 is made up of 17 amino acids. Between the trimmed V and J ends, which lost 0 bases and 0 bases, there was a span of 12 bases. Germline V CDR1 and CDR2: MGHRA, YSYEKL.

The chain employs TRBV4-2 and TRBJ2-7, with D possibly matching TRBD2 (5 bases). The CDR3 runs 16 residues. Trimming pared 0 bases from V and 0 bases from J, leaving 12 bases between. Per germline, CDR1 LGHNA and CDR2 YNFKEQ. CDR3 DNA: TGTGCCAGCAGCCAAGATCCGGGCGGGCCCTCCTACGAGCAGTACTTC. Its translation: CASSQDPGGPSYEQYF.

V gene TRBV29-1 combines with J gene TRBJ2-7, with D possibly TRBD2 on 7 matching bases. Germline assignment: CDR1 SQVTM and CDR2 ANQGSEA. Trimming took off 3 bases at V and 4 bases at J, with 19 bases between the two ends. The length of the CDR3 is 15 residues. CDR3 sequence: CSVEGWGREYYEQYF. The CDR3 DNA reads TGCAGCGTTGAGGGGTGGGGGCGGGAGTATTACGAGCAGTACTTC.

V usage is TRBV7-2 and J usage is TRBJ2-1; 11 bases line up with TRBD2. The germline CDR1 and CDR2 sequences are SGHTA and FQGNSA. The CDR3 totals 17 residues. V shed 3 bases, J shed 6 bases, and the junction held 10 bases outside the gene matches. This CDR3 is CASSLAPLAGGFNEQFF. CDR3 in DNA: TGTGCCAGCAGCTTGGCACCTCTAGCGGGAGGATTCAATGAGCAGTTCTTC.